The 5 T cell receptor beta chains below come from one sample, sequenced in a study of T-cell memory formation after mild COVID-19. From the 5' RACE reads, TCRdb called clonotypes with MiXCR, one entry per CDR3 protein. In the table there are approximately 250,000 distinct CDR3 sequences, roughly 17% of which are singletons. The sample consisted of PBMCs or a T cell subset sorted from them (not recorded which). The origin of the receptors is a man aged 18 to 35 who had mild COVID-19 (a few samples of this study predate the infection). Cell type and time point are not known.

This clonotype was observed once. This chain joins TRBV5-5 and TRBJ1-1, with D uncertain. The CDR3 length is 15 residues. Deletions cut 4 bases from V and 3 bases from J, with 16 bases between. The germline V gene encodes CDR1 SGHKS and CDR2 YYEKEE (reference sequence). DNA of the CDR3: TGTGCCAGCAGCCCCGAGACGGGCGAAGACACTGAAGCTTTCTTT. Protein: CASSPETGEDTEAFF.

This clonotype was counted a few times. The chain is built from TRBV28 and TRBJ1-5; 7 bases agree with TRBD1. The CDR3 is made up of 14 amino acids. The V segment lost 4 bases and the J segment 5 bases; nucleotides outside the gene matches: 5. Per the germline V gene, CDR1 is MDHEN and CDR2 is SYDVKM. As DNA, the CDR3 is TGTGCCAGCAGTTCCCAGGGGGGACATCAGCCCCAGCATTTT. Protein: CASSSQGGHQPQHF.

The rearrangement links TRBV6-1 to TRBJ2-7, with D hard to call. The CDR3 has 13 residues. The V and J ends lost 4 bases and 2 bases respectively, with 9 bases between them. Per germline, CDR1 MNHNS and CDR2 SASEGT. CDR3 DNA sequence: TGTGCCAGCAGTGTTGTCAGGACCTACGAGCAGTACTTC. Protein sequence: CASSVVRTYEQYF.

The chain has TRBV7-9 and TRBJ1-1, with a possible D match to TRBD1 (6 bases). The CDR3 is 13 amino acids. With 7 bases removed from V and 0 bases from J, the gap between germline ends came to 9 bases. The germline gives CDR1 SEHNR, CDR2 FQNEAQ (reference sequence). This CDR3 is CASKDSMNTEAFF. The CDR3 nucleotides are TGTGCCAGCAAGGACAGCATGAACACTGAAGCTTTCTTT.

The genes are TRBV4-3 and TRBJ1-1; weak D call: TRBD1 (6 bases). This CDR3 comprises 15 residues. Trimming stripped 1 base from V and 7 bases from J, with 16 bases between. Germline CDR1 and CDR2: LGHNA and YSLEER. The CDR3 sequence is CASSQGTRGEGEAFF. The CDR3, as DNA: TGCGCCAGCAGCCAAGGGACCAGGGGTGAAGGTGAAGCTTTCTTT.